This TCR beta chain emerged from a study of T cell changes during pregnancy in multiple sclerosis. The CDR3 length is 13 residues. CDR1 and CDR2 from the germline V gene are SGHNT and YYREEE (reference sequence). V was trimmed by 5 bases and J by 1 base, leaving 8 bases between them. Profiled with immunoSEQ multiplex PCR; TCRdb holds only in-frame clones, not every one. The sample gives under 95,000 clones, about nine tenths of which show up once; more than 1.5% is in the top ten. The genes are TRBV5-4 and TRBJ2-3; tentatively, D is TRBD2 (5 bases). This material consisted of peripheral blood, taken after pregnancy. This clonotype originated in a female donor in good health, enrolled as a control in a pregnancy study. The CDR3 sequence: CASSFGGTDTQYF. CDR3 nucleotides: TGTGCCAGCAGTTTCGGGGGCACAGATACGCAGTATTTT. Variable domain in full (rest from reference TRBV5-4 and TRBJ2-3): ETGVTQSPTHLIKTRGQQVTLRCSSQSGHNTVSWYQQALGQGPQFIFQYYREEENGRGNFPPRFSGLQFPNYSSELNVNALELDDSALYLCASSFGGTDTQYFGPGTRLTVL.